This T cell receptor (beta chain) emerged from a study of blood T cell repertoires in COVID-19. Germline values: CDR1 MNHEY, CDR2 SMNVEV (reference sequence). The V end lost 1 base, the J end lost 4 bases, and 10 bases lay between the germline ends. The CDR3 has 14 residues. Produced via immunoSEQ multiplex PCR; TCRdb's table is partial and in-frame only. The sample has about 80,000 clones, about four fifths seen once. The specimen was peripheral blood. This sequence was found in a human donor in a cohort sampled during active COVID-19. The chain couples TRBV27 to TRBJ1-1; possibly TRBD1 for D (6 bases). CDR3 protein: CASSLWGGGTEAFF. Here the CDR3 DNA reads TGTGCCAGCAGTTTATGGGGAGGGGGCACTGAAGCTTTCTTT.